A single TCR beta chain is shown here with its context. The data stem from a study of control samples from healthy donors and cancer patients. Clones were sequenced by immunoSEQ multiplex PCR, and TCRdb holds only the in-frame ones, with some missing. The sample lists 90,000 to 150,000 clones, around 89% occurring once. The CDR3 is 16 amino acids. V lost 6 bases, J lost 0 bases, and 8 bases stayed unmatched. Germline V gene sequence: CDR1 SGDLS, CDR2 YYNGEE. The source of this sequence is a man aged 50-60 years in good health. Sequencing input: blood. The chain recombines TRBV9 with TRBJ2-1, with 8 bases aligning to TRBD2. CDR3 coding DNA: TGTGCCAGCACCCCCACGGCGGGGGGCTCCTACAATGAGCAGTTCTTC. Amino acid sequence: CASTPTAGGSYNEQFF.